This record concerns one TCR beta chain sequence. The data were obtained in a study of blood T cell repertoires in COVID-19. Study in general: Spain, Italy and the United States supplied samples that represented acute and convalescent COVID-19. From T cells, B-cell-depleted T cells, or PBMCs came the material, which was cDNA or gDNA.

Germline CDR1 and CDR2: KGHSH and LQKENI. V lost 3 bases and J lost 3; bases outside the gene matches: 5. CDR3 length: 15 residues. Per the study methods: Amplified reference gene primers provided the basis for estimating nucleated cell counts. Assay: immunoSEQ multiplex PCR; the TCRdb copy retains only in-frame clones and omits some. Clone size and V and J calls were adopted from that table, with D and trimming inferred from the DNA. The sample consists of 60,000 or so clones, 90% of them appearing once. The rearrangement joins TRBV18 to TRBJ1-1; 9 bases map to TRBD1. The sequenced sample was peripheral blood. The clonotype comes from a man in his 60s with active COVID-19. CDR3 in amino acids: CASSPKQGADTEAFF. The CDR3 DNA reads as TGTGCCAGCTCACCCAAACAGGGGGCGGACACTGAAGCTTTCTTT. Looking up the rest from reference TRBV18 and TRBJ1-1 gives the full variable domain: NAGVMQNPRHLVRRRGQEARLRCSPMKGHSHVYWYRQLPEEGLKFMVYLQKENIIDESGMPKERFSAEFPKEGPSILRIQQVVRGDSAAYFCASSPKQGADTEAFFGQGTRLTVV.